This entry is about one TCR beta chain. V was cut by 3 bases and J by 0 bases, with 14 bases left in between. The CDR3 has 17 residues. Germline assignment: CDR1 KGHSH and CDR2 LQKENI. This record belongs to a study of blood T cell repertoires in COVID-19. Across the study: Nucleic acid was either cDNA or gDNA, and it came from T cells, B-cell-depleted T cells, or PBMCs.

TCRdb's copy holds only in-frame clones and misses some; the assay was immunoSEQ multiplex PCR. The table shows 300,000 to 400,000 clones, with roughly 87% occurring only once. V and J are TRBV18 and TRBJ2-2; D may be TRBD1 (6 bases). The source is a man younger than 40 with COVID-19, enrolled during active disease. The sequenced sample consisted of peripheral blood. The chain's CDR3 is CASSPWDTSANTGELFF. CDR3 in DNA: TGTGCCAGCTCACCCTGGGACACAAGCGCGAACACCGGGGAGCTGTTTTTT.